The 13 T cell receptor beta chains reported below all come from one sample, sequenced in a study of T cell responses to AZD1222 COVID-19 vaccine (dated by TCRdb to the early 2020s). Libraries were constructed by the immunoSEQ multiplex PCR assay. TCRdb stores this immuneACCESS table with in-frame sequences only. Part of the clones is absent; in the studies checked, under half of the shortfall reflects unresolved V genes, and no reason is known for the rest. The sample includes roughly 140,000 clones, with 70% to 90% observed a single time. Of the sample, approximately 3% falls within the top ten clones. The time point label of this sample denotes: about 28 days (+/-7) after the second vaccine dose. The sequences come from peripheral blood, collected 28 days after the second AZD1222 dose. The receptors shown here come from an adult who received the AZD1222 COVID-19 vaccine.

V gene TRBV5-5 combines with J gene TRBJ2-1; D remains unclear. This CDR3 has 15 amino acids. The V gene lost 5 bases and the J gene lost 0 bases, with 12 bases spanning the gap. The germline CDR1 and CDR2 sequences are SGHKS and YYEKEE (reference sequence). CDR3 in DNA: TGTGCCAGCAGGTCATTTCCCAGCTCCTACAATGAGCAGTTCTTC. It encodes CASRSFPSSYNEQFF.

The chain carries TRBV9 and TRBJ2-5; D gene uncertain. From germline, CDR1 is SGDLS and CDR2 YYNGEE. Trimming took off 0 bases at V and 4 bases at J, with 10 bases between the two ends. The length of the CDR3 is 14 residues. CDR3 protein: CASSVGEISETQYF. The CDR3 nucleotides read TGTGCCAGCAGCGTAGGCGAGATATCAGAGACCCAGTACTTC.

The genes are TRBV15 and TRBJ2-7; D is ambiguous. The V and J ends lost 4 bases and 2 bases respectively, with 12 bases between them. This CDR3 region has 14 residues. The germline CDR1 and CDR2 sequences are LNHNV and YYDKDF (reference sequence). CDR3 nucleotides: TGTGCCACCAGCAAGATGCCAGGACCCTACGAGCAGTACTTC. Its translation: CATSKMPGPYEQYF. Full variable domain (rest looked up from reference TRBV15 and TRBJ2-7): DAMVIQNPRYQVTQFGKPVTLSCSQTLNHNVMYWYQQKSSQAPKLLFHYYDKDFNNEADTPDNFQSRRPNTSFCFLDIRSPGLGDTAMYLCATSKMPGPYEQYFGPGTRLTVT.

CDR3: CASSLDGPLGTNEKLFF. The CDR3 DNA reads TGCGCCAGCAGCTTGGATGGCCCGCTTGGAACTAATGAAAAACTGTTTTTT. This chain joins TRBV5-1 and TRBJ1-4; no reliable D call. The V gene's germline CDR1 is SGHRS and CDR2 YFSETQ. CDR3 length equals 17 residues. The germline V and J ends were trimmed by 0 bases and 1 base, with 13 bases remaining between them.

This clone is medium-sized (0.01 to 0.1%). The rearrangement links TRBV21-1 to TRBJ1-1. TRBV21-1 is listed as a pseudogene. The CDR3 has 16 amino acids. Here the CDR3 DNA reads TGTGCCAGCAGCAAAGATCTCGTGAGTGGGAACACTGAAGCTTTCTTT. Translated, it gives CASSKDLVSGNTEAFF.

The sample holds a few counts of this clone. The gene calls are TRBV7-9 and TRBJ1-2, with D possibly being TRBD1 (5 bases). CDR1 is SEHNR, CDR2 FQNEAQ, per germline (reference sequence). The CDR3 is made up of 13 amino acids. V lost 3 bases, J lost 7 bases, and 12 bases lay in between. CDR3 region: CASSFPGDVGYTF. The CDR3, as DNA: TGTGCCAGCAGCTTCCCCGGGGACGTTGGCTACACCTTC.

The chain recombines TRBV7-2 with TRBJ1-5; the match to TRBD1 covers 8 bases. The CDR3 is 15 amino acids. V dropped 3 bases and J dropped 2; count of bases not matched to a gene: 3. Germline V lookup: CDR1 SGHTA, CDR2 FQGNSA. CDR3 nucleotides: TGTGCCAGCAGCTTCATGGACAGGGGCAATCAGCCCCAGCATTTT. Its protein is CASSFMDRGNQPQHF.

The rearrangement links TRBV20-1 to TRBJ2-7, with D perhaps assigned TRBD1 or TRBD2 (5 bases each). Germline lookup yields CDR1 DFQATT and CDR2 SNEGSKA (reference sequence). Trimming pared 3 bases from V and 7 bases from J, leaving 10 bases between. This CDR3 is built from 11 residues. The CDR3: CSASWGWEQYF. CDR3 nucleotide sequence: TGCAGTGCTAGCTGGGGGTGGGAGCAGTACTTC.

The chain uses TRBV4-3 and TRBJ2-7; 7 positions match TRBD1. The ends lost 4 bases at V and 1 base at J; junction bases unmatched: 7. In germline, CDR1 is LGHNA, CDR2 YSLEER. This CDR3 spans 15 amino acids. CDR3 bases: TGCGCCAGCAGCCTACAAAGGACAGGATCCTACGAGCAGTACTTC. As protein: CASSLQRTGSYEQYF.

This clone was counted only a few times. The chain has TRBV7-2 and TRBJ2-1; D is unresolved. There are 12 residues in the CDR3. Germline V gives CDR1 SGHTA, CDR2 FQGNSA. Trimming stripped 4 bases from V and 9 bases from J, with 10 bases between. The CDR3 here is CASSSLLSEQFF. CDR3 sequence (DNA): TGTGCCAGCAGCTCCCTTTTGAGTGAGCAGTTCTTC.

The count of this clone is one. The V and J genes are TRBV28 and TRBJ1-1; unclear D gene. Trimming took off 5 bases at V and 3 bases at J, with 25 bases between the two ends. Looked up from germline, CDR1 is MDHEN and CDR2 is SYDVKM. This CDR3 is built from 18 residues. Written as DNA, the CDR3 is TGTGCCAGCAGTCCATATAAATGGGCTTTGCGGCTGGACACTGAAGCTTTCTTT. Translated: CASSPYKWALRLDTEAFF.

The chain employs TRBV6-5 and TRBJ2-7, with 8 bases fitting TRBD1. Germline V lookup: CDR1 MNHEY, CDR2 SVGAGI. This CDR3 contains 12 residues. The junction had 12 bases not matched to a gene; V was cut back by 10 bases and J by 10 bases. CDR3 amino acids: CATRPLTGAQYF. The CDR3 nucleotides are TGTGCCACCCGACCCCTGACAGGGGCCCAGTACTTC.

The chain uses TRBV18 and TRBJ2-1; 7 bases are a match to TRBD1. Per the germline V gene, CDR1 is KGHSH and CDR2 is LQKENI. The CDR3 spans 14 residues. V dropped 2 bases and J dropped 9; count of bases not matched to a gene: 7. The CDR3 loop is CASSPGTETTEQFF. The CDR3 bases are TGTGCCAGCTCACCAGGGACAGAGACCACTGAGCAGTTCTTC. Full variable domain (rest looked up from reference TRBV18 and TRBJ2-1): NAGVMQNPRHLVRRRGQEARLRCSPMKGHSHVYWYRQLPEEGLKFMVYLQKENIIDESGMPKERFSAEFPKEGPSILRIQQVVRGDSAAYFCASSPGTETTEQFFGPGTRLTVL.